This T cell receptor (beta chain) comes out of a study of cytomegalovirus exposure and HLA in healthy donors (dated 2017 in TCRdb). Study-wide context: According to an earlier analysis of around 600 of the donors, some 180 million T cells yielded roughly 110 million unique TCR beta sequences and around 280 Gb of sequence data. About 310 gigabases of sequencing data and tens of millions of unique TCR sequences were included in an early release covering several hundred HLA-typed donors. Among the roughly 370 genotyped donors, around 81% belonged to the genetic ancestry cluster associated with self-reported Caucasian donors. The study aimed to test whether signatures of past pathogen exposure could be identified by cataloging public T cell receptors. The study used immunosequencing to profile the T cell repertoires of some 600 subjects and linked those repertoires to cytomegalovirus serostatus. Besides the first cohort of about 730 subjects, a separate validation cohort made up of over 95 different subjects was used. The study combined high-throughput TCR immunosequencing, statistical association of individual TCRs with disease status, and machine learning to predict cytomegalovirus infection status. To study patterns of TCR occurrence, a later analysis re-analyzed previously published TCR beta repertoires from several hundred donors and added high-resolution HLA genotyping. The later analysis used no new phenotypic data to find candidate immune exposures, relying instead on TCR beta sequences and their occurrence across donors. To decide whether each TCR beta V gene segment behaved as functional or pseudogenic, an earlier analysis of fewer than 750 of the donors relied on high-throughput TCR beta sequencing. Donor age, sex, ethnicity and CMV serostatus were collected together with the repertoire data. A later genetic analysis used genome-wide SNP genotypes for about 55% of the 666 donors, treating that subset as a discovery cohort. All discovery cohort repertoires had been generated on a single sequencing platform. Both class I and class II loci were covered by HLA typing, at four-digit resolution. Typing coverage differed by locus: A, B, C, DRB1 and DQB1 were typed in about 629-640 donors, DQA1 in about 500, DPA1 in nearly 610, and DPB1 in 400 to 490. Roughly 5 DR-DQ haplotypes were treated as single units for association and clustering because of strong linkage in the cohort. Among 300 to 500 genotyped donors of the cohort, an average of around 250,000 unique TCR beta nucleotide sequences was sequenced per donor, of which 15% to 20% were non-productive.

The method was the immunoSEQ multiplex PCR assay. A mixture of 60 forward primers for TCR Vbeta segments and 13 reverse primers for TCR Jbeta segments was used in the multiplex PCR. The CDR3 region of rearranged TCR beta genes was amplified from genomic DNA with a multiplex PCR assay. Amplified TCR beta libraries were sequenced as 87-base-pair reads on the Illumina HiSeq System. In the source study's methods: A later analysis tallied about 77 million unique TCR beta chains across the 666 repertoires, and about 10 million of those chains were shared by two or more donors. Raw reads were error-corrected and collapsed into unique sequences with a nearest-neighbor algorithm that merged closely related sequences to remove PCR and sequencing errors. Alignment of CDR3 sequences to IMGT reference sequences was used to assign V, D and J gene segments. For a sequence to be retained, a match of at least six nucleotides was required to both a V gene segment and a J gene segment. Rearrangements were classified as productive when the CDR3 lacked stop codons and remained in frame with V and J, and all other rearrangements were classified as non-productive. Following IMGT convention, CDR3 was defined as the stretch from the second conserved V-encoded cysteine to the conserved J-encoded phenylalanine. The earlier analysis of about 500 of the donors excluded sequences that lacked an unambiguous match to a single V gene segment. In an earlier analysis of 587 of the donors, V segments were called functional above 56.7% productive rearrangements and were called segregating when the between-donor standard deviation exceeded 5%. A statistical classification framework was built to diagnose cytomegalovirus status from the catalog of TCR beta chain sequences. A later analysis assigned V and J genes by comparing TCR nucleotide sequences with IMGT/GENE-DB human TR gene sequences. A later analysis assigned CDR3 sequences and most-parsimonious VDJ recombination scenarios with the TCRdist pipeline. In a later analysis, each TCR beta chain was defined by its CDR3 amino acid sequence together with its V-gene family, and reads lacking a unique V-gene family were excluded. A later analysis removed 592 highly shared, low-generation-probability nucleotide sequences to deal with suspected cross-contamination and a sequencing artifact. In a later analysis, a clonal expansion index for each public chain was calculated from normalized within-repertoire ranks of inferred template counts. In a later analysis, generation probabilities were computed with a VDJ recombination model fitted to out-of-frame rearrangements, and the resulting probabilities were checked against IGoR. In a later analysis, hypergeometric tests were used to score TCR-TCR, TCR-HLA and TCR-CMV co-occurrence, with a repertoire-size bias correction applied to TCR pairs. A later analysis estimated false discovery rates by permuting HLA or CMV assignments 20 times. In a later analysis, co-occurring TCRs were grouped using DBSCAN, with TCRdist sequence similarity added in when clustering inside HLA-allele-positive subsets. Co-occurrence clustering excluded repertoires with fewer than 30,000 or more than 120,000 public chains, plus five with anomalous nucleotide sharing. The immuneACCESS repertoire file appears here via TCRdb, limited to in-frame rearrangements. These files lack a portion of the clones; in checked studies, under half of the deficit traces to unresolved V genes, and the cause of the others is not known. Clone size and V and J calls were adopted from that table, with D and trimming inferred from the DNA. For this sample the table gives about 130,000 clones, of which more than 70% were detected only once. The ten largest clones take up less than 4.5% of the sample.

Per the germline V gene (reference sequence), MNHNY is the CDR1 and SVGAGI is the CDR2. V sheds 2 bases and J sheds 2 bases, leaving 7 bases between their ends. From the cysteine through the phenylalanine, the CDR3 covers 14 amino acids. Only the CDR3 region is kept as DNA, spanning 42 bases read in frame from base 1. This clone turned up a few times. Its antigen is currently not known. Nothing much larger sits one base from this clone, and base qualities are not available. The investigation overall reported the following: According to a later analysis, TCR association rates differed among HLA loci, with DRB1 alleles showing the most associated TCRs and HLA-C alleles showing the fewest. The study listed around 160 TCR beta chains as associated with cytomegalovirus. The only immune exposure information available for the cohort was CMV serostatus. When HLA alleles, especially DR and DQ, strongly co-occurred, TCR associations were difficult to assign to individual alleles. The earlier analysis of nearly 600 of the donors excluded roughly 16 rarely observed V segments, including chromosome 9 orphons, because counts were too low. According to the authors, the approach could potentially be generalized to other disease states and immunological phenotypes. A further reported finding was that TCR beta sequences accurately predicted the HLA-A and HLA-B alleles for most subjects in the first cohort. The classifier was reported to diagnose cytomegalovirus status with high specificity and sensitivity in both the original and validation cohorts. While some public TCRs were present in many individuals, most TCR sequences turned up only very rarely across donors. In a later analysis, around 15,000 TCR beta sequences were associated with specific HLA alleles at a false discovery rate of 0.05. Correlated functional status among segregating V segments might be attributable to linkage disequilibrium, but an unknown experimental factor could not be ruled out. Only TCR beta chains were sequenced in this cohort, and the absence of alpha or paired-chain data limited detectable features. A later analysis reported that several top co-occurrence clusters appeared linked to parvovirus B19, influenza, CMV and Epstein-Barr virus. A later analysis found that HLA-associated TCR beta chains were more clonally expanded and had lower generation probabilities than equally common non-associated chains. In a later analysis, most CMV-associated TCR beta chains were found to appear HLA-restricted, with HLA associations seemingly driven largely by CMV exposure. Compared with the roughly 600-donor mean, donors in an Asian-associated ancestry cluster had fewer N-insertions in productive TCRs, according to a later genetic analysis. An association between a missense DCLRE1C variant and V-gene and J-gene trimming of TCR beta chains was found in a later genetic analysis and replicated in an independent cohort. The 87-base-pair reads could not distinguish some IMGT-functional V segments, including TRBV6-2 and TRBV6-3, so those segments were excluded. HLA typing was unavailable for some donors at each locus, so association tests used only the typed subset. In an earlier analysis of several hundred of the donors, most TCR beta V segments were observed in productive rearrangements about 87% or about 30% of the time, broadly matching IMGT annotations. Sequencing depth was assumed to be roughly uniform across donors in the presence/absence analyses, though that assumption may not hold. A cluster of highly shared sequence variants was judged likely to represent a technical artifact of the sequencing pipeline. A few of the identified cytomegalovirus-associated TCR beta chains were confirmed in vitro to be specific for cytomegalovirus antigens.

The cohort was made up of 500 to 850 healthy bone marrow donors. All cohort members were sampled while nominally healthy, although unrecorded immune exposures were likely present. The donor was CMV seronegative and belonged to the group of around 350 seronegative cohort members. A peripheral blood sample was provided by each donor, and peripheral blood mononuclear cells were used for TCR beta sequencing. Genomic DNA was extracted from the blood cell samples with the Qiagen DNeasy Blood Extraction Kit. The TCR comes from a young man in good health and CMV-seronegative. Here the chain combines TRBV6-6 and TRBJ1-3, with TRBD1 perhaps the D gene, on 6 matching bases. Sequenced: PBMCs. The base sequence is TGTGCCAGCAGTTACGAGGGGGCTGGAAACACCATATATTTT. Translated, this gives CASSYEGAGNTIYF.